Shown below are 21 T cell receptor beta chains from a single sample sequenced in a study of regulatory T cells in long-lasting Graves disease. Construction of the TCR beta libraries employed iRepertoire HTBI primers in conjunction with Arm-PCR of CDR3 regions. TCRdb ran MiXCR on the multiplex PCR reads and lists one entry per CDR3 protein. The top ten hold about 10% of the sample, which has roughly 420,000 distinct CDR3 sequences, 16% seen once. Described time point: newly diagnosed GD, antithyroid drugs for less than 3 months. Isolated PBMC RNA provided the starting material for the TCR library. The same data also contributed to another study, on T cells in Graves' hyperthyroidism and ophthalmopathy.

Material: peripheral blood mononuclear cells (PBMCs), obtained at new diagnosis, from a patient treated with antithyroid drugs. The origin of the receptors is a woman between 25 and 40 years old with Graves disease.

The sample holds many counts of this clonotype. The V call is TRBV7-9, the J call TRBJ1-1; TRBD1 might be the D (6 bases). The CDR3 has 14 residues. V gave up 7 bases and J gave up 1 base, with 13 bases separating them. Germline assignment: CDR1 SEHNR and CDR2 FQNEAQ (reference sequence). DNA of the CDR3: TGTGCCAGCATTTCAGGGGTCTCGAACACTGAAGCTTTCTTT. It specifies CASISGVSNTEAFF.

There are many counts of this clonotype. The J gene is TRBJ2-1, the V gene TRBV5-1; TRBD1 or TRBD2 may be the D gene (5 bases each). With 4 bases removed from V and 10 bases from J, the gap between germline ends came to 15 bases. This CDR3 region has 13 residues. CDR1 is SGHRS and CDR2 is YFSETQ in the germline V gene. The CDR3 loop is CASSLGERVEQFF. The CDR3 DNA sequence: TGCGCCAGCAGCCTGGGGGAGAGGGTCGAGCAGTTCTTC.

In this sample, this clonotype turned up many times. V usage is TRBV11-2 and J usage is TRBJ2-3; possibly TRBD1 for D (6 bases). Germline CDR1 reads SGHAT; CDR2 reads FQNNGV. V lost 6 bases and J lost 1, with 20 bases in between. The CDR3 is made up of 17 amino acids. In DNA form, the CDR3 reads TGTGCCAGCAGGGGTTACTACAGGGAAATTGGCACAGATACGCAGTATTTT. Translating it yields CASRGYYREIGTDTQYF.

This clonotype occurred a few times. The chain links TRBV9 to TRBJ2-2; D not certain. Per the germline V gene, CDR1 is SGDLS and CDR2 is YYNGEE. The germline V and J ends were trimmed by 0 bases and 4 bases, with 16 bases remaining between them. The CDR3 sequence is 17 residues long. DNA of the CDR3: TGTGCCAGCAGCGTAGTTTCAGACTCATGGGTCACCGGGGAGCTGTTTTTT. Encoded protein: CASSVVSDSWVTGELFF.

This rearrangement joins TRBV20-1 to TRBJ2-3, with a possible D match to TRBD1 (6 bases). The germline V gene has CDR1 DFQATT and CDR2 SNEGSKA (reference sequence). V gave up 3 bases and J gave up 1 base, with 11 bases separating them. The CDR3 is 14 residues long. The CDR3 DNA follows: TGCAGTGCTAGGCCGACAGGAGGCACAGATACGCAGTATTTT. Translation: CSARPTGGTDTQYF.

This clonotype has ten or more counts. The junction and the germline gene differ at one end; a read error may be behind it. This chain connects TRBV13 to TRBJ2-1, with 7 positions matching TRBD2. The germline CDR1 and CDR2 sequences are PRHDT and FYEKMQ (reference sequence). This CDR3 contains 15 residues. The CDR3, as DNA: TGTGCCAGCAGCCTAGGCGCGGGAGAGGGATTTGAGCAGTTCTTC. It encodes CASSLGAGEGFEQFF.

This clonotype was seen a few times. The chain employs TRBV5-1 and TRBJ2-7, with 8 nucleotides matching TRBD2. This CDR3 is 17 amino acids long. CDR1 and CDR2 (germline): SGHRS, YFSETQ. Trimming cost V 6 bases and J 1 base; bases outside gene matches: 15. CDR3 region: CASIEGPRAGGSYEQYF. CDR3 in DNA: TGCGCCAGCATCGAAGGGCCTCGGGCGGGAGGATCCTACGAGCAGTACTTC.

This clonotype was observed a handful of times. The V and J genes are TRBV6-4 and TRBJ2-2; D is unresolved. Between the trimmed V and J ends, which lost 7 bases and 5 bases, there was a span of 14 bases. Germline CDR1 reads MRHNA; CDR2 reads SNTAGT. This CDR3 comprises 14 residues. CDR3 in DNA: TGTGCCAGCAAGCCAGGAGTGGCGACCGGGGAGCTGTTTTTT. Its protein is CASKPGVATGELFF.

Ten or more counts support this clonotype. The rearrangement links TRBV28 to TRBJ2-3, with TRBD2 matching 7 bases. This CDR3 is 21 amino acids long. Germline-derived CDR1 and CDR2 are MDHEN and SYDVKM. V lost 6 bases and J lost 6; bases outside the gene matches: 30. CDR3 residues: CASSPSPSGSKYWEVMDTQYF. As DNA, the CDR3 is TGTGCCAGCAGCCCCTCCCCTAGCGGTAGCAAGTACTGGGAGGTCATGGATACGCAGTATTTT.

This chain uses TRBV14 with TRBJ2-1; tentatively, D is TRBD1 (6 bases). Trimming left V 0 bases short and J 3 bases short, with 15 bases between. This CDR3 is built from 17 residues. Germline CDR1 is SGHDN and CDR2 is FVKESK. The chain's CDR3 is CASSQDFGTIGYNEQFF. In nucleotides, the CDR3 is TGTGCCAGCAGCCAAGATTTTGGGACAATCGGCTACAATGAGCAGTTCTTC.

In its sample, this clonotype was seen a few times. The chain employs TRBV6-1 and TRBJ2-3, with D perhaps matching TRBD1 or TRBD2 (5 bases each). The germline gives CDR1 MNHNS, CDR2 SASEGT. The CDR3 covers 15 residues. The V end was cut by 2 bases, the J end by 4 bases, with 13 bases between. Here the CDR3 DNA reads TGTGCCAGCAGTGAATCATGGGGGAGTGCAGATACGCAGTATTTT. It specifies CASSESWGSADTQYF.

This clonotype was observed a handful of times. This chain uses TRBV29-1 with TRBJ2-5; D is perhaps TRBD1 or TRBD2 (5 bases each). In germline, CDR1 is SQVTM, CDR2 ANQGSEA. The V end was cut by 0 bases, the J end by 1 base, with 12 bases between. The CDR3 length is 15 residues. The CDR3 loop is CSVEDLGTSQETQYF. CDR3 coding DNA: TGCAGCGTTGAAGATTTGGGGACGAGCCAAGAGACCCAGTACTTC.

Comments on this clonotype: This clone may be a read error of a much larger clone one base away. The V and J genes are TRBV7-9 and TRBJ1-3, with TRBD1 matching 8 bases. The CDR3 spans 17 residues. V was clipped by 5 bases and J by 0 bases; unmatched bases: 9. The germline V gene encodes CDR1 SEHNR and CDR2 FQNEAQ (reference sequence). CDR3 coding DNA: TGTGCCAGCAGCCTTAGACAGGGGATAGTCTCTGGAAACACCATATATTTT. Translated, it gives CASSLRQGIVSGNTIYF.

This clonotype was counted at least ten times. The V gene is TRBV30, the J gene TRBJ2-7; the D gene is possibly TRBD2 (5 bases). V was trimmed by 7 bases and J by 3 bases, leaving 16 bases between them. This CDR3 has 13 amino acids. Germline V gene sequence: CDR1 GTSNPN, CDR2 SVGIG (reference sequence). The CDR3 coding sequence is TGTGCCTTGTCCGGGAAAGTAGTCTACGAGCAGTACTTC. This translates into CALSGKVVYEQYF.

The table lists this clonotype with a few counts. The rearrangement links TRBV2 to TRBJ1-5, with 7 bases matching TRBD1. Germline CDR1 and CDR2: SNHLY and FYNNEI. The CDR3 sequence is 14 residues long. The trim removed 1 base at V and 5 bases at J, leaving 2 bases unmatched. DNA of the CDR3: TGTGCCAGCAGTGAAGGACAGGGACATCAGCCCCAGCATTTT. Translating it yields CASSEGQGHQPQHF.

This clonotype was counted many times. The chain combines TRBV27 with TRBJ2-1; 9 bases line up with TRBD2. The CDR3 extends over 15 amino acids. From germline, CDR1 is MNHEY and CDR2 SMNVEV (reference sequence). V was clipped by 6 bases and J by 0 bases; unmatched bases: 3. CDR3 amino acids: CASSLSGSSYNEQFF. CDR3 sequence (DNA): TGTGCCAGCAGCCTTAGCGGGAGCTCCTACAATGAGCAGTTCTTC.

This clonotype was counted at least ten times. The chain links TRBV28 to TRBJ2-3; perhaps TRBD1 as D (7 bases). V lost 3 bases, J lost 4 bases, and 17 bases lay in between. The CDR3 is 16 residues long. The germline CDR1 and CDR2 sequences are MDHEN and SYDVKM. The chain's CDR3 is CASSLVGGGDPDTQYF. The CDR3 nucleotides read TGTGCCAGCAGTTTGGTAGGAGGGGGCGACCCAGATACGCAGTATTTT.

The sample holds many counts of this clonotype. The chain couples TRBV10-3 to TRBJ1-6; D is perhaps TRBD1 (6 bases). Deletions cut 3 bases from V and 5 bases from J, with 11 bases between. This CDR3 has 15 amino acids. Germline V lookup: CDR1 ENHRY, CDR2 SYGVKD. The CDR3 reads CAISDRGSHNSPLHF. The CDR3 DNA reads as TGTGCCATCAGTGACAGGGGTTCGCATAATTCACCCCTCCACTTT.

This clonotype was counted many times. The chain uses TRBV28 and TRBJ1-3; D might be TRBD1 (6 bases). Germline V gene lookup returns CDR1 MDHEN and CDR2 SYDVKM. This CDR3 is built from 14 residues. Trimming cost V 6 bases and J 3 bases, with 12 bases left between them. CDR3 DNA sequence: TGTGCCAGCAGAAGGCAGGGGTTTGGAAACACCATATATTTT. Translated, it gives CASRRQGFGNTIYF.

This clonotype was counted only a few times. CDR3 DNA sequence: TGTGCCAGCAGACCCAGGGGTCCCTACGAGCAGTACTTC. It is translated as CASRPRGPYEQYF. This sequence joins TRBV6-1 and TRBJ2-7; possible D gene TRBD1, 6 bases. V shed 6 bases and J shed 2 bases, with 11 bases lying between them. Per germline, CDR1 MNHNS and CDR2 SASEGT. The CDR3 runs to 13 residues.

This CDR3 is CASSEPGTGMETQYF. The DNA of the CDR3 is TGTGCCAGCAGTGAACCTGGGACAGGGATGGAGACCCAGTACTTC. The chain combines TRBV2 with TRBJ2-5; TRBD1 aligns across 9 bases. Per germline, CDR1 SNHLY and CDR2 FYNNEI. Trimming removed 2 bases from V and 5 bases from J; junction bases left unmatched: 6. The CDR3 sequence is 15 residues long. Using reference TRBV2 and TRBJ2-5 for the parts outside the CDR3, the full variable domain is EPEVTQTPSHQVTQMGQEVILRCVPISNHLYFYWYRQILGQKVEFLVSFYNNEISEKSEIFDDQFSVERPDGSNFTLKIRSTKLEDSAMYFCASSEPGTGMETQYFGPGTRLLVL.